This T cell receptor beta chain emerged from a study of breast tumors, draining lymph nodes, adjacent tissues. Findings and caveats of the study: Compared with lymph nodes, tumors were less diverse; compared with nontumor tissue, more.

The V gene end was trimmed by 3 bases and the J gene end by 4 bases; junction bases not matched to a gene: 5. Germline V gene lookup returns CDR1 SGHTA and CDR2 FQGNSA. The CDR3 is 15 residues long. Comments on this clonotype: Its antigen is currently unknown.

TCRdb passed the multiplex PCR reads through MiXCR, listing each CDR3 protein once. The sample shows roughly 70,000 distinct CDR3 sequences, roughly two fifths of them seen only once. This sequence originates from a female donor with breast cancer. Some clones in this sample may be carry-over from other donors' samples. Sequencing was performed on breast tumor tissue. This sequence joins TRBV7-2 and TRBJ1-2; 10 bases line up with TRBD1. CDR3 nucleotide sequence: TGTGCCAGCAGCTTGGGTGGGACAGGGGCCTATGGCTACACCTTC. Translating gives CASSLGGTGAYGYTF.